In its sample, the clone carrying this TCR beta chain was seen a few times. Libraries were prepared by immunoSEQ multiplex PCR; TCRdb keeps only in-frame clonotypes and omits some of them. The sample includes 35,000 to 45,000 clones, 84% of them seen just once. Between the trimmed V and J ends, which lost 7 bases and 6 bases, there was a span of 19 bases. Germline CDR1 is MNHEY and CDR2 is SVGAGI. This CDR3 comprises 15 residues. The data originate from a study of PD-L1 blockade in urothelial cancer. Whole-study context: Patients went on atezolizumab around 2014, receiving 1,200 mg intravenously every 3 weeks. The analyses of blood took place 3 weeks (second dose) and 6 weeks after treatment start. About nine tenths of the roughly 29 patients comprised males who had bladder-origin urothelial cancer.

The sample's time point: peripheral blood 6 weeks after treatment start. The chain couples TRBV6-5 to TRBJ2-1; D gene ambiguous. The sequencing used PBMCs, collected around atezolizumab (anti-PD-L1) treatment. The sequence was obtained from a man aged 35 to 55 with urothelial cancer. CDR3 in amino acids: CASKLGSSASNEQFF. Written as DNA, the CDR3 is TGTGCCAGCAAGCTGGGCAGTTCGGCGTCCAATGAGCAGTTCTTC.